This T cell receptor (beta chain) was found in a study of T cells in localized non-small cell lung cancer. The CDR3 extends over 20 amino acids. Clones were read by immunoSEQ multiplex PCR, and TCRdb kept only the in-frame ones, dropping some. Altogether 23,000 or so clones are present, 80% to 90% being singletons, with the ten largest covering more than 0.95%. Sequencing was performed on peripheral blood, taken before any cancer treatment. The V gene is TRBV12-2, the J gene TRBJ1-1. TRBV12-2 is listed as a pseudogene. This receptor was obtained from a woman aged 35 to 70 with stage I lung adenocarcinoma. The CDR3 DNA reads as TGTGCAAGTCGCTTATGGTTCACTATATTAGATAACGGTAGTGAGTGTGAAGCTTTCTTT. Translation gives CASRLWFTILDNGSECEAFF.